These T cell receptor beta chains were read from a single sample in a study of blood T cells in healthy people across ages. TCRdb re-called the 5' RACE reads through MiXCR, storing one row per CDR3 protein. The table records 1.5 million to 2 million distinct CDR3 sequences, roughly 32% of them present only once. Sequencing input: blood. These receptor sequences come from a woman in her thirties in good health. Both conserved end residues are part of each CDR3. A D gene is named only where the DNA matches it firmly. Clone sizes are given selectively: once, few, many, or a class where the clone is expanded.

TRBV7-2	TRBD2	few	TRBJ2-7	TGTGCCAGCAGTTCAAGGGCGGGGACTAGCTACGGAGACGTCTTCGAGCAGTACTTC	CASSSRAGTSYGDVFEQYF
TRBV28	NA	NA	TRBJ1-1	TGTGCCAGCAGTTTACTCGGACAGTTTGGGTACACTGAAGCTTTCTTT	CASSLLGQFGYTEAFF
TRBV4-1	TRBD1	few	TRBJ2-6	TGCGCCAGCAGCCCCGGACAGGGGGCAACTGGGGCCAACGTCCTGACTTTC	CASSPGQGATGANVLTF
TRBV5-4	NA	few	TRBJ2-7	TGTGCCAGCAGTCAAGGGAGCGAGTTCTCCTACGAGCAGTACTTC	CASSQGSEFSYEQYF
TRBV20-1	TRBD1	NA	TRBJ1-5	TGCAGTGCTAGAGGGGCCAGGGGGTATCAGCCCCAGCATTTT	CSARGARGYQPQHF
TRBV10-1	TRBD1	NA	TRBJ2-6	TGCGCCAGCCTATTTCAGGGGGCGCTTGGGGCCAACGTCCTGACTTTC	CASLFQGALGANVLTF
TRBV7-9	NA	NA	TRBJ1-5	TGTGCCAGCAGCGACACGGGGAGTAGTAGCAATCAGCCCCAGCATTTT	CASSDTGSSSNQPQHF
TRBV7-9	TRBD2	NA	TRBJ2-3	TGTGCCAGCAGTTTTGAAACTAGCGGTGGAGATACGCAGTATTTT	CASSFETSGGDTQYF
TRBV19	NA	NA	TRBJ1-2	TGTGCCAGTAGTAGTGGTGGCGCGGGGGCCGCTTTACCTAGTGGCTACACCTTC	CASSSGGAGAALPSGYTF
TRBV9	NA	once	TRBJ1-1	TGTGCCAGCAGCCCTCCGACAGTTATGTACACTGAAGCTTTCTTT	CASSPPTVMYTEAFF
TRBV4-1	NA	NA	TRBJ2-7	TGCGCCAGCAGCTCCTGGGAAGGGCGGTACGAGCAGTACTTC	CASSSWEGRYEQYF
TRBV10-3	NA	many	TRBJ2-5	TGTGCCATCAGTGAGTCGGCTGAGACCCAGTACTTC	CAISESAETQYF
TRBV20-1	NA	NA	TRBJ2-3	TGCAGTGCTCCTAGGGTGGACACAGATACGCAGTATTTT	CSAPRVDTDTQYF
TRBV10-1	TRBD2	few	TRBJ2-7	TGCGCCAGCAGTGAGTCGAAGGGGATAGCGGGGATGTCCTACGAGCAGTACTTC	CASSESKGIAGMSYEQYF
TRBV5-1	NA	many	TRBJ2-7	TGCGCCAGCAGCCTCGGAACCGGGACATCAACCTACGAGCAGTACTTC	CASSLGTGTSTYEQYF
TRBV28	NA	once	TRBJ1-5	TGTGCCAGCAGTTTTCTGGGGCGGCAGCCCCAGCATTTT	CASSFLGRQPQHF
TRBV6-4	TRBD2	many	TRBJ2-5	TGTGCCCAAGATAAAGGGACGGGAGACCTTGGACTAGGCCAAGAGACCCAGTACTTC	CAQDKGTGDLGLGQETQYF
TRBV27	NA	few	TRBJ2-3	TGTGCCAGCAGTTTGACGGGACTGGGAGATACGCAGTATTTT	CASSLTGLGDTQYF
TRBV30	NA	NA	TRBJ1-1	TGTGCCTGGAGTGCGTACACTGAAGCTTTCTTT	CAWSAYTEAFF
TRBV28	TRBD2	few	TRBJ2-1	TGTGCCAGCAGTTTAAGACTAGCGGCTGAGCAGTTCTTC	CASSLRLAAEQFF
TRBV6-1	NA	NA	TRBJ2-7	TGTGCCAGCAGTGACGGAGGGACGGAGTCCTACGAGCAGTACTTC	CASSDGGTESYEQYF
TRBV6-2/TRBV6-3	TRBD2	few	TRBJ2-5	TGTGCCACCGCCTATGGGGTAGCGGGGGGTCAAGAGACCCAGTACTTC	CATAYGVAGGQETQYF
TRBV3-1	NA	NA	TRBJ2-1	TGTGCCAGCAGCCCGCAAGGCTCGTCGCGGGCCCTTTCCTACAATGAGCAGTTCTTC	CASSPQGSSRALSYNEQFF